What follows are 10 T cell receptor beta chains derived from one specimen sequenced in a study of regulatory T cells in long-lasting Graves disease. Specified time point: newly diagnosed GD, antithyroid drugs for less than 3 months. The TCR library was prepared using RNA isolated from PBMCs. Construction of the TCR beta libraries employed iRepertoire HTBI primers in conjunction with Arm-PCR of CDR3 regions. TCRdb recomputed calls from the multiplex PCR reads with MiXCR, one row per CDR3 protein. The data show roughly 360,000 distinct CDR3 sequences, with roughly 10% seen just once and approximately 19% held by the top ten. The data were also submitted as part of a second study, on T cells in Graves' hyperthyroidism and ophthalmopathy.

The specimen was peripheral blood mononuclear cells (PBMCs), collected at new diagnosis, from a patient treated with antithyroid drugs. Receptors originate from a young woman with Graves disease.

In its sample, this clonotype was seen many times. The rearrangement uses TRBV27 and TRBJ1-4; D unclear. The CDR3 loop spans 13 amino acids. Looked up from germline, CDR1 is MNHEY and CDR2 is SMNVEV (reference sequence). V gave up 6 bases and J gave up 5 bases, with 10 bases separating them. For the CDR3, the DNA is TGTGCCAGCAGCCTCACCATCAATGAAAAACTGTTTTTT. Protein: CASSLTINEKLFF.

The table lists this clonotype with a few counts. The chain links TRBV4-3 to TRBJ2-1, with TRBD2 identical over 7 bases. V lost 4 bases, J lost 9 bases, and 12 bases stayed unmatched. Germline CDR1 LGHNA, CDR2 YSLEER. CDR3 length: 15 amino acids. The CDR3: CASSPQRGRQSEQFF. In DNA, the CDR3 is TGCGCCAGCAGCCCCCAGCGGGGCCGCCAGTCTGAGCAGTTCTTC.

This clonotype has a count of ten or more. The V gene is TRBV3-1, the J gene TRBJ2-6; no reliable D call. Germline-derived CDR1 and CDR2 are LGHDT and YNNKEL (reference sequence). This CDR3 comprises 14 residues. Deletions cut 4 bases from V and 0 bases from J, with 4 bases between. CDR3 nucleotides: TGTGCCAGCAGCCGAGTCTCTGGGGCCAACGTCCTGACTTTC. Translation gives CASSRVSGANVLTF. Based on the CDR3 plus reference TRBV3-1 and TRBJ2-6, the full variable domain is DTAVSQTPKYLVTQMGNDKSIKCEQNLGHDTMYWYKQDSKKFLKIMFSYNNKELIINETVPNRFSPKSPDKAHLNLHINSLELGDSAVYFCASSRVSGANVLTFGAGSRLTVL.

At least ten counts were recorded for this clonotype. The chain carries TRBV7-6 and TRBJ1-1; a possible D gene is TRBD1 (5 bases). Germline V CDR1 and CDR2: SGHVS, FNYEAQ. This CDR3 comprises 14 residues. With 5 bases removed from V and 1 base from J, the gap between germline ends came to 11 bases. The CDR3 reads CASSESGGNTEAFF. The DNA for the CDR3 is TGTGCCAGCAGCGAGTCCGGGGGGAACACTGAAGCTTTCTTT.

This clonotype showed up many times. V gene TRBV7-2 combines with J gene TRBJ2-1, with D unresolved. CDR3 size: 13 residues. CDR1 and CDR2 (germline): SGHTA, FQGNSA. Trimming stripped 6 bases from V and 5 bases from J, with 11 bases between. CDR3 DNA: TGTGCCAGCAGAAAGGCGGCTCACAATGAGCAGTTCTTC. Its protein is CASRKAAHNEQFF.

There are a few counts of this clonotype. The chain has TRBV6-1 and TRBJ1-4; the match to TRBD1 covers 7 bases. The CDR3 totals 14 residues. V shed 4 bases and J 4 bases; nucleotides not matched to a gene: 3. Germline V gene data show CDR1 as MNHNS and CDR2 as SASEGT. The CDR3 coding sequence is TGTGCCAGCAGTGTGGACAGGATTAATGAAAAACTGTTTTTT. It yields the protein CASSVDRINEKLFF.

This chain uses TRBV4-3 with TRBJ2-7; D may be TRBD2 (6 bases). Per germline, CDR1 LGHNA and CDR2 YSLEER. The CDR3 extends over 19 amino acids. V was cut by 0 bases and J by 2 bases, with 23 bases left in between. CDR3 bases: TGCGCCAGCAGCCAAGACGTCGGTGGGAGCGGGCCCAACCCCTACGAGCAGTACTTC. It encodes CASSQDVGGSGPNPYEQYF.

This clonotype appeared many times. The chain carries TRBV20-1 and TRBJ2-3; the D call may be TRBD1 or TRBD2 (5 bases each). Between the trimmed V and J ends, which lost 6 bases and 2 bases, there was a span of 18 bases. Per the germline V gene, CDR1 is DFQATT and CDR2 is SNEGSKA (reference sequence). The CDR3 covers 15 residues. The CDR3 reads CSATLPGRATDTQYF. CDR3 coding DNA: TGCAGTGCCACGCTGCCGGGGCGGGCCACAGATACGCAGTATTTT.

The chain couples TRBV20-1 to TRBJ2-4; D might be TRBD1 (5 bases). V was pared by 5 bases and J by 3 bases, with 8 bases between. The germline V gene has CDR1 DFQATT and CDR2 SNEGSKA (reference sequence). The length of the CDR3 is 12 residues. The CDR3 reads CSAERGKNIQYF. The CDR3 region has the DNA TGCAGTGCTGAAAGGGGCAAAAACATTCAGTACTTC.

This clonotype was seen many times. The rearrangement uses TRBV10-3 and TRBJ2-1; no definite D call. The V and J ends lost 4 bases and 5 bases respectively, with 9 bases between them. Germline lookup yields CDR1 ENHRY and CDR2 SYGVKD. This CDR3 contains 13 residues. The CDR3, as DNA: TGTGCCATCAGTGGCCCCATAAACAATGAGCAGTTCTTC. It specifies CAISGPINNEQFF.